These T cell receptor beta chains were read from a single sample in a study of T cell responses to AZD1222 COVID-19 vaccine. Produced via immunoSEQ multiplex PCR; TCRdb's table is partial and in-frame only. The sample carries 70,000 to 95,000 clones, more than 70% recorded once. The sequencing used peripheral blood, collected 28 days after the second AZD1222 dose. These receptors all come from an adult who received the AZD1222 COVID-19 vaccine. CDR3s include the opening cysteine and the closing phenylalanine or tryptophan. Each record gives: CDR3 protein, CDR3 DNA, V gene, clone size, J gene, D gene. A D gene is named only where the DNA matches it firmly. Size is omitted from some rows. Given values are once, few, many or a class for expanded clones.

CATSWGWTPGELFF | TGTGCCACCAGCTGGGGGTGGACACCCGGGGAGCTGTTTTTT | TRBV15 | . | TRBJ2-2 | .
CASSELFNTEAFF | TGTGCCAGCAGTGAGCTTTTCAATACTGAAGCTTTCTTT | TRBV2 | . | TRBJ1-1 | .
CAIKTGPTEAFF | TGTGCCATCAAAACCGGGCCGACTGAAGCTTTCTTT | TRBV10-3 | . | TRBJ1-1 | .
CASSLEATTDTQYF | TGCGCCAGCAGCTTGGAGGCTACCACAGATACGCAGTATTTT | TRBV5-1 | . | TRBJ2-3 | .
CASSLGTAFSSYEQYF | TGTGCCAGCAGCCTAGGGACGGCCTTTAGCTCCTACGAGCAGTACTTC | TRBV3-1/TRBV3-2 | few | TRBJ2-7 | .
CASRGVLGTFF | TGTGCCAGCAGGGGAGTGTTGGGGACTTTCTTT | TRBV12-3/TRBV12-4 | . | TRBJ1-1 | .
CATAVGRQGAGYTF | TGTGCCACCGCGGTAGGGCGCCAAGGAGCTGGCTACACCTTC | TRBV2 | . | TRBJ1-2 | .
CSVGTGGTGELFF | TGCAGCGTTGGGACAGGGGGGACCGGGGAGCTGTTTTTT | TRBV29-1 | . | TRBJ2-2 | TRBD1
CASSPEGPREAYEQYF | TGTGCCAGCAGCCCAGAGGGTCCCAGGGAAGCTTACGAGCAGTACTTC | TRBV3-1/TRBV3-2 | . | TRBJ2-7 | .
CASSWTSGGRTQYF | TGTGCCAGCAGTTGGACTAGCGGGGGACGGACCCAGTACTTC | TRBV27 | . | TRBJ2-5 | TRBD2
CASSLVNEQFF | TGTGCCAGCAGTTTAGTCAATGAGCAGTTCTTC | TRBV28 | . | TRBJ2-1 | .
CASSRQGMNTEAFF | TGTGCCAGCAGTCGCCAGGGGATGAACACTGAAGCTTTCTTT | TRBV2 | . | TRBJ1-1 | .
CASSQGVLAFGEQYF | TGTGCCAGCAGCCAAGGGGTTTTAGCTTTCGGTGAGCAGTACTTC | TRBV3-1/TRBV3-2 | . | TRBJ2-7 | .
CASRTERDQETQYF | TGTGCCAGCAGAACGGAGAGGGACCAAGAGACCCAGTACTTC | TRBV7-9 | once | TRBJ2-5 | .
CATSRDGVIIQYF | TGTGCCACCAGCAGAGATGGTGTGATCATTCAGTACTTC | TRBV15 | . | TRBJ2-4 | .
CACPRAGGSLDEQFF | TGTGCCTGCCCCCGAGCGGGAGGCTCCCTCGATGAGCAGTTCTTC | TRBV11-3 | . | TRBJ2-1 | TRBD2
CAITDRANNSPLHF | TGTGCCATCACCGACAGGGCCAATAATTCACCCCTCCACTTT | TRBV10-3 | . | TRBJ1-6 | TRBD1
CASSYKREFDNEQFF | TGTGCCAGCAGTTACAAGCGGGAGTTCGACAATGAGCAGTTCTTC | TRBV6-6 | . | TRBJ2-1 | TRBD2
CASSTGRLFFF | TGTGCCAGCAGCACTGGACGGCTCTTCTTTTTT | TRBV6-5 | . | TRBJ1-4 | .
CASCPGGNIQYF | TGTGCCAGCTGCCCTGGGGGAAACATTCAGTACTTC | TRBV28 | . | TRBJ2-4 | .
CASSLARTSGNTIYF | TGTGCCAGCAGCTTAGCGCGGACGTCTGGAAACACCATATATTTT | TRBV7-2 | . | TRBJ1-3 | .
CASRVRDISTDTQYF | TGTGCCAGCAGGGTACGGGACATTAGCACAGATACGCAGTATTTT | TRBV7-2 | . | TRBJ2-3 | .
CASSYAGNALDTQYF | TGTGCCAGCAGCTATGCCGGGAATGCCTTAGATACGCAGTATTTT | TRBV7-2 | . | TRBJ2-3 | .
CASSLGGSSIVPYEQYF | TGTGCCAGCAGCTTAGGTGGGAGTTCGATCGTCCCCTACGAGCAGTACTTC | TRBV7-2 | . | TRBJ2-7 | .